One sample yielded the 32 T cell receptor beta chains listed below, sequenced in a study of CD8+ T cells in alopecia areata. Sequencing relied on a cDNA template that was reverse transcribed from extracted RNA. The table came from immunoSEQ multiplex PCR; TCRdb's copy has only in-frame clones and leaves some out. Altogether 100,000 to 130,000 clones are present, over 80% being singletons, with the ten largest covering 20% to 25%. The treatment denotes: oral pan-JAK inhibitor, 5-10 mg twice daily. Here the sequenced sample was CD8+ T cells sorted from blood, taken at week 24, from a patient treated with tofacitinib. The receptors here all came from a human donor with alopecia areata.

The chain couples TRBV6-5 to TRBJ2-5; 10 nucleotides line up with TRBD1. J lost 5 bases, V lost 4 bases, and 10 bases had no gene match. Germline assignment: CDR1 MNHEY and CDR2 SVGAGI. The CDR3 runs to 16 residues. CDR3: CASSFSTGGELETQYF. CDR3 nucleotide sequence: TGTGCCAGCAGTTTCTCGACAGGGGGCGAGTTGGAGACCCAGTACTTC.

This clone was observed a few times. This chain connects TRBV11-2 to TRBJ2-5; no clear D. Germline CDR1 reads SGHAT; CDR2 reads FQNNGV. The CDR3 has 12 amino acids. The V end was cut by 4 bases, the J end by 2 bases, with 5 bases between. The CDR3 loop reads CASSWEQETQYF. The CDR3, as DNA: TGTGCCAGCAGCTGGGAACAAGAGACCCAGTACTTC.

CDR3 DNA sequence: TGTGCCACTTCCGGGACAGAATTCTACGAGCAGTACTTC. As protein: CATSGTEFYEQYF. The chain carries TRBV2 and TRBJ2-7; TRBD1 agrees at 7 bases. This CDR3 comprises 13 residues. The V and J ends lost 10 bases and 3 bases, in that order; junction bases with no gene match: 9. Germline CDR1 SNHLY, CDR2 FYNNEI. Full variable domain (outside the CDR3, taken from reference TRBV2 and TRBJ2-7): EPEVTQTPSHQVTQMGQEVILRCVPISNHLYFYWYRQILGQKVEFLVSFYNNEISEKSEIFDDQFSVERPDGSNFTLKIRSTKLEDSAMYFCATSGTEFYEQYFGPGTRLTVT.

The CDR3 region is CASSYVAGLETQYF. The CDR3 nucleotides read TGTGCCAGCAGCTACGTAGCGGGGTTGGAGACCCAGTACTTC. The rearrangement links TRBV7-9 to TRBJ2-5; 8 positions match TRBD2. The CDR3 has 14 residues. The V gene end was trimmed by 4 bases and the J gene end by 5 bases; junction bases not matched to a gene: 6. Germline values: CDR1 SEHNR, CDR2 FQNEAQ (reference sequence).

The sample holds a few counts of this clone. V usage is TRBV7-6 and J usage is TRBJ2-7; TRBD1 might be the D (7 bases). CDR1 is SGHVS and CDR2 is FNYEAQ in the germline V gene. Deletions cut 2 bases from V and 3 bases from J, with 14 bases between. CDR3 length: 15 amino acids. DNA of the CDR3: TGTGCCAGCAGCTTATCTACAGGGGACTTCTACGAGCAGTACTTC. It is translated as CASSLSTGDFYEQYF.

The chain uses TRBV30 and TRBJ1-2; a possible D gene is TRBD1 (5 bases). The ends were cut back, 0 bases at V and 8 bases at J, with 10 bases in the middle. Germline V gene sequence: CDR1 GTSNPN, CDR2 SVGIG (reference sequence). The CDR3 spans 12 residues. Here the CDR3 DNA reads TGTGCCTGGAGTGTTGGGGGGGGAGGCTACACCTTC. This sequence encodes CAWSVGGGGYTF.

This chain's CDR3 is CASSYRDTYGYTF. CDR3 nucleotide sequence: TGTGCCAGCAGCTACCGGGACACCTATGGCTACACCTTC. The chain links TRBV7-9 to TRBJ1-2; possible D gene TRBD1, 6 bases. The V end lost 4 bases, the J end lost 4 bases, and 10 bases lay between the germline ends. This CDR3 has 13 residues. Germline assignment: CDR1 SEHNR and CDR2 FQNEAQ (reference sequence).

V and J are TRBV9 and TRBJ1-1; 9 bases align to TRBD1. The V and J ends lost 4 bases and 1 base, in that order; junction bases with no gene match: 5. The CDR3 has 15 residues. Germline loops: CDR1 SGDLS, CDR2 YYNGEE. The CDR3 loop is CASSPWTGENTEAFF. The CDR3 DNA is TGTGCCAGCAGCCCCTGGACAGGGGAGAACACTGAAGCTTTCTTT.

The chain uses TRBV7-3 and TRBJ2-1, with a possible D match to TRBD2 (6 bases). There are 15 residues in the CDR3. Per the germline V gene, CDR1 is SGHTA and CDR2 is FQGTGA. V lost 1 base and J lost 9, with 16 bases in between. The CDR3 here is CASSLIGGEITEQFF. In DNA, the CDR3 is TGTGCCAGCAGCTTAATAGGCGGGGAAATAACTGAGCAGTTCTTC.

CDR3 in DNA: TGTGCCTGGAGTGTAACGGGGCAGGGAAATGAGCAGTTCTTC. Translation gives CAWSVTGQGNEQFF. The chain uses TRBV30 and TRBJ2-1; either TRBD1 or TRBD2 may fit D (5 bases each). Germline V gene data show CDR1 as GTSNPN and CDR2 as SVGIG (reference sequence). This CDR3 contains 14 residues. The ends were cut back, 0 bases at V and 7 bases at J, with 13 bases in the middle. Using reference TRBV30 and TRBJ2-1 for the parts outside the CDR3, the full variable domain is SQTIHQWPATLVQPVGSPLSLECTVEGTSNPNLYWYRQAAGRGLQLLFYSVGIGQISSEVPQNLSASRPQDRQFILSSKKLLLSDSGFYLCAWSVTGQGNEQFFGPGTRLTVL.

The chain links TRBV4-3 to TRBJ2-3, with D perhaps matching TRBD1 or TRBD2 (5 bases each). V lost 4 bases and J lost 4, with 15 bases in between. CDR1 LGHNA and CDR2 YSLEER come from the germline V gene. There are 15 residues in the CDR3. The CDR3 region has the DNA TGCGCCAGCAGCCGTAGTTTTGGGGGTGCAGATACGCAGTATTTT. Its protein is CASSRSFGGADTQYF.

The chain is built from TRBV6-6 and TRBJ2-5, with D perhaps TRBD2 (6 bases). The germline V gene encodes CDR1 MNHNY and CDR2 SVGAGI (reference sequence). V lost 7 bases and J 7 bases, leaving 19 bases between the germline ends. The CDR3 totals 14 residues. The CDR3 loop is CASTISRGWVTQYF. The DNA of the CDR3 is TGTGCCAGCACCATCAGCCGGGGGTGGGTGACCCAGTACTTC.

The chain recombines TRBV7-9 with TRBJ1-1; 9 positions match TRBD1. The J segment lost 0 bases and the V segment lost 4 bases, leaving 3 bases of the junction unmatched. There are 15 residues in the CDR3. From germline, CDR1 is SEHNR and CDR2 FQNEAQ (reference sequence). The CDR3 sequence: CASSSGQGMNTEAFF. The CDR3 region has the DNA TGTGCCAGCAGCTCCGGACAGGGGATGAACACTGAAGCTTTCTTT.

The rearrangement uses TRBV7-2 and TRBJ1-1, with D possibly TRBD1 on 5 matching bases. The CDR3 runs 15 residues. Germline CDR1 reads SGHTA; CDR2 reads FQGNSA. The V gene lost 5 bases and the J gene lost 6 bases, with 19 bases spanning the gap. This CDR3 is CASSQGPAPRAEAFF. CDR3 sequence (DNA): TGTGCCAGCAGCCAGGGACCTGCCCCGCGGGCTGAAGCTTTCTTT.

V usage is TRBV30 and J usage is TRBJ2-1; 8 bases are shared with TRBD2. CDR1 is GTSNPN and CDR2 is SVGIG in the germline V gene (reference sequence). The CDR3 runs 16 residues. Germline trimming cut 4 bases from V and 7 bases from J; bases unmatched to any gene: 15. The DNA of the CDR3 is TGTGCCTGGAACCTAATGGCGGGGGGCTTGAGGAATGAGCAGTTCTTC. Its translation: CAWNLMAGGLRNEQFF.

The rearrangement links TRBV27 to TRBJ1-1; a possible D gene is TRBD1 (6 bases). In germline, CDR1 is MNHEY, CDR2 SMNVEV (reference sequence). Trimming took 6 bases from V and 1 from J, leaving 9 bases between them. This CDR3 is 13 amino acids long. The DNA of the CDR3 is TGTGCCAGCAGAAAAGGGGGGAACACTGAAGCTTTCTTT. It encodes CASRKGGNTEAFF.

The rearrangement links TRBV5-1 to TRBJ1-1, with a weak D call TRBD1 (6 bases). V was cut by 6 bases and J by 5 bases, with 17 bases left in between. The CDR3 sequence is 14 residues long. Per the germline V gene, CDR1 is SGHRS and CDR2 is YFSETQ. Here the CDR3 reads CASTYGGARTEAFF. In nucleotides, the CDR3 is TGCGCCAGCACCTATGGGGGGGCGCGAACTGAAGCTTTCTTT.

CDR3 coding DNA: TGCAGCGTCACCGGGACTAGCGGGGCAACCTACAATGAGCAGTTCTTC. This gives the protein CSVTGTSGATYNEQFF. V and J are TRBV29-1 and TRBJ2-1; TRBD2 matches at 13 bases. The germline V gene has CDR1 SQVTM and CDR2 ANQGSEA. This CDR3 has 16 residues. V shed 6 bases, J shed 2 bases, and the junction held 7 bases outside the gene matches.

This rearrangement joins TRBV2 to TRBJ2-6, with D tentatively TRBD1 (6 bases). Germline lookup yields CDR1 SNHLY and CDR2 FYNNEI. There are 15 residues in the CDR3. The V gene lost 4 bases and the J gene lost 4 bases, with 11 bases spanning the gap. CDR3 region: CASSVLGAGANVLTF. In DNA, the CDR3 is TGTGCCAGCAGTGTTTTGGGGGCCGGGGCCAACGTCCTGACTTTC. Using reference TRBV2 and TRBJ2-6 for the parts outside the CDR3, the full variable domain is EPEVTQTPSHQVTQMGQEVILRCVPISNHLYFYWYRQILGQKVEFLVSFYNNEISEKSEIFDDQFSVERPDGSNFTLKIRSTKLEDSAMYFCASSVLGAGANVLTFGAGSRLTVL.

This clone was counted once. The V call is TRBV6-1, the J call TRBJ1-5; possibly TRBD1 for D (6 bases). The V end lost 1 base, the J end lost 3 bases, and 13 bases lay between the germline ends. The CDR3 consists of 16 residues. The V gene's germline CDR1 is MNHNS and CDR2 SASEGT. The CDR3 bases are TGTGCCAGCAGTGAAGGTCTGGACAGTCCCAATCAGCCCCAGCATTTT. Encoded protein: CASSEGLDSPNQPQHF.

V and J are TRBV4-1 and TRBJ2-3; D possibly corresponds to TRBD1 (6 bases). V was clipped by 1 base and J by 6 bases, with 17 bases between them. This CDR3 spans 16 amino acids. The germline CDR1 and CDR2 sequences are MGHRA and YSYEKL. CDR3 loop: CASSQAVGAHQDTQYF. CDR3 DNA: TGCGCCAGCAGCCAAGCGGTGGGGGCGCATCAGGATACGCAGTATTTT.

The V gene is TRBV5-6, the J gene TRBJ1-3; possible D gene TRBD1, 6 bases. CDR3 size: 16 residues. Germline V CDR1 and CDR2: SGHDT, YYEEEE. V lost 0 bases and J 2 bases, leaving 12 bases between the germline ends. The DNA for the CDR3 is TGTGCCAGCAGCTTGGCCACCACAGGGACTGGAAACACCATATATTTT. It specifies CASSLATTGTGNTIYF.

The V gene is TRBV13, the J gene TRBJ1-1, with unresolved D. The CDR3 has 13 amino acids. Trimming cost V 1 base and J 7 bases, with 10 bases left between them. The V gene's germline CDR1 is PRHDT and CDR2 FYEKMQ (reference sequence). CDR3 amino acids: CASSLERSYEAFF. CDR3 sequence (DNA): TGTGCCAGCAGCTTAGAGCGAAGTTATGAAGCTTTCTTT. Together with reference TRBV13 and TRBJ1-1, the CDR3 gives the full variable domain: AAGVIQSPRHLIKEKRETATLKCYPIPRHDTVYWYQQGPGQDPQFLISFYEKMQSDKGSIPDRFSAQQFSDYHSELNMSSLELGDSALYFCASSLERSYEAFFGQGTRLTVV.

This chain connects TRBV2 to TRBJ2-3, with D possibly being TRBD1 (6 bases). V was cut by 10 bases and J by 0 bases, with 17 bases left in between. Germline values: CDR1 SNHLY, CDR2 FYNNEI. The CDR3 length is 15 residues. The CDR3 reads CATEPGTKSTDTQYF. For the CDR3, the DNA is TGTGCCACCGAACCCGGGACAAAGAGCACAGATACGCAGTATTTT.

The chain joins TRBV29-1 to TRBJ2-7, with TRBD2 matching over 9 bases. Germline CDR1 is SQVTM and CDR2 is ANQGSEA. V lost 0 bases, J lost 0 bases, and 6 bases stayed unmatched. This CDR3 contains 16 residues. In DNA, the CDR3 is TGCAGCGTTGAAGATTCGCTAGCGGGGACCTCCTACGAGCAGTACTTC. Amino acids: CSVEDSLAGTSYEQYF.

The CDR3 DNA is TGTGCCAGCGGACTGCAAGAGACCCAGTACTTC. Translating gives CASGLQETQYF. The rearrangement uses TRBV7-9 and TRBJ2-5; possible D gene TRBD2, 5 bases. Trimming took off 8 bases at V and 2 bases at J, with 6 bases between the two ends. The CDR3 is 11 residues long. Germline V CDR1 and CDR2: SEHNR, FQNEAQ (reference sequence).

This sequence joins TRBV29-1 and TRBJ1-1; D unresolved. Trimming left V 4 bases short and J 1 base short, with 7 bases between. Germline CDR1 SQVTM, CDR2 ANQGSEA. CDR3 length: 12 amino acids. The DNA for the CDR3 is TGCAGCGTTGGTTGGGGGAACACTGAAGCTTTCTTT. Protein sequence: CSVGWGNTEAFF.

This clone was seen a few times. J is TRBJ2-2 and V is TRBV11-2; D is uncertain. The germline V gene encodes CDR1 SGHAT and CDR2 FQNNGV. Between the trimmed V and J ends, which lost 4 bases and 1 base, there was a span of 4 bases. This CDR3 has 13 amino acids. The CDR3 protein is CASSSLNTGELFF. The CDR3 bases are TGTGCCAGCAGCTCTTTGAACACCGGGGAGCTGTTTTTT.

This chain joins TRBV2 and TRBJ2-1; 10 nucleotides match TRBD2. The V gene's germline CDR1 is SNHLY and CDR2 FYNNEI. Trimming cost V 7 bases and J 1 base; bases outside gene matches: 1. There are 14 residues in the CDR3. The CDR3 is CASNSGGSYNEQFF. In nucleotides, the CDR3 is TGTGCCAGCAATAGCGGGGGGTCCTACAATGAGCAGTTCTTC.

The chain couples TRBV29-1 to TRBJ2-5; D possibly uses TRBD1 or TRBD2 (6 bases each). The end of the DNA is better explained by TRBJ2-7, so the J call may be wrong. This CDR3 spans 12 amino acids. The germline gives CDR1 SQVTM, CDR2 ANQGSEA. CDR3 sequence: CSVAQGGYEQYF. The CDR3 nucleotides are TGCAGCGTGGCACAGGGAGGCTACGAGCAGTACTTC.

The chain carries TRBV10-2 and TRBJ1-1, with D tentatively TRBD1 (6 bases). V was clipped by 7 bases and J by 7 bases, with 16 bases between them. There are 13 residues in the CDR3. The V gene's germline CDR1 is WSHSY and CDR2 SAAADI. CDR3 protein: CASTFDRRGEAFF. As DNA, the CDR3 is TGCGCCAGCACCTTCGACAGGAGAGGTGAAGCTTTCTTT.

V and J are TRBV4-3 and TRBJ2-5, with TRBD2 identical over 7 bases. Germline-derived CDR1 and CDR2 are LGHNA and YSLEER. The length of the CDR3 is 15 residues. J gave up 5 bases and V 3 bases, and 9 bases lay outside the gene matches. The CDR3 DNA reads TGCGCCAGCAGCCAGGGTCGAGCGGGGTTGGAGACCCAGTACTTC. Its protein product is CASSQGRAGLETQYF.